This T cell receptor (beta chain) was sequenced in a study of shared clonotypes between healthy human individuals. All the donors were Caucasian adults who lived in Nashville, Tennessee. Generated by immunoSEQ multiplex PCR, the TCRdb table keeps only in-frame clones and is missing some. Of about 480,000 clones in the sample, about 75% were seen once. This clone rates as medium-sized (0.01 to 0.1%). This CDR3 contains 19 residues. The germline V gene has CDR1 KGHSH and CDR2 LQKENI. J gave up 1 base and V 1 base, and 4 bases lay outside the gene matches. The specimen sequenced was PBMCs. This sequence originates from a woman aged 40 to 50 in good health. Some clones in this sample may be carry-over from other donors' samples. The chain recombines TRBV18 with TRBJ2-6, with 13 bases fitting TRBD2. DNA for the CDR3: TGTGCCAGCTCACCACTCGCACTAGCGGGAGGGTCTGGGGCCAACGTCCTGACTTTC. This codes for CASSPLALAGGSGANVLTF.